Presented here are 15 T cell receptor beta chains from one specimen sequenced in a study of CD8+ T cells in alopecia areata. Sequencing relied on a cDNA template that was reverse transcribed from extracted RNA. Using immunoSEQ multiplex PCR, the repertoire was profiled, and TCRdb retains in-frame clones only, with some absent. The sample has 200,000 or so clones; about 53% are singletons. The sample here was CD4+ T cells sorted from blood, taken at week 0. The receptors here all came from a human donor with alopecia areata.

The chain couples TRBV30 to TRBJ1-2; tentative D call: TRBD1 (6 bases). The V gene lost 4 bases and the J gene lost 5 bases, with 17 bases spanning the gap. The germline V gene has CDR1 GTSNPN and CDR2 SVGIG (reference sequence). This CDR3 contains 14 residues. The CDR3 is CAWTPTGGPYGYTF. The CDR3 nucleotides are TGTGCCTGGACCCCCACGGGGGGGCCGTATGGCTACACCTTC.

The rearrangement joins TRBV28 to TRBJ2-7, with a possible D match to TRBD1 (5 bases). Germline CDR1 and CDR2: MDHEN and SYDVKM. The CDR3 loop spans 14 amino acids. Trimming removed 1 base from V and 3 bases from J, with 10 bases in between. CDR3 sequence: CASSLSGFSYEQYF. CDR3 bases: TGTGCCAGCAGTTTATCAGGGTTCAGCTACGAGCAGTACTTC.

This clone has only a few counts. The V call is TRBV9, the J call TRBJ2-7; 7 bases match TRBD1. The germline V gene has CDR1 SGDLS and CDR2 YYNGEE. V lost 3 bases, J lost 2 bases, and 2 bases stayed unmatched. The CDR3 spans 13 residues. CDR3 nucleotides: TGTGCCAGCAGCGGAGACAGGGCCTACGAGCAGTACTTC. Residues: CASSGDRAYEQYF.

This clone was counted a few times. The chain has TRBV4-2 and TRBJ1-1; TRBD1 matches 9 bases. The germline CDR1 and CDR2 sequences are LGHNA and YNFKEQ. V lost 3 bases and J lost 3; bases outside the gene matches: 8. This CDR3 spans 16 amino acids. DNA of the CDR3: TGTGCCAGCAGCCAGGTCACAGGGGGCAGGGACACTGAAGCTTTCTTT. It specifies CASSQVTGGRDTEAFF.

This chain connects TRBV30 to TRBJ1-5; no firm D call. The CDR3 runs to 13 residues. CDR1 is GTSNPN, CDR2 SVGIG, per germline (reference sequence). Trimming stripped 0 bases from V and 7 bases from J, with 10 bases between. DNA of the CDR3: TGTGCCTGGAGTGTAAGCCCGATACAGCCCCAGCATTTT. It specifies CAWSVSPIQPQHF.

The rearrangement joins TRBV29-1 to TRBJ2-7; perhaps TRBD2 as D (6 bases). V was cut by 3 bases and J by 1 base, with 22 bases left in between. CDR1 SQVTM and CDR2 ANQGSEA come from the germline V gene. CDR3 size: 17 residues. The CDR3 nucleotides are TGCAGCGTTGACGGAGCGGGTGCCTACGGGACTTCCTACGAGCAGTACTTC. As protein: CSVDGAGAYGTSYEQYF.

This rearrangement joins TRBV7-9 to TRBJ1-2, with a possible D match to TRBD1 (6 bases). The ends were cut back, 10 bases at V and 6 bases at J, with 12 bases in the middle. This CDR3 is built from 11 residues. Germline V gene data show CDR1 as SEHNR and CDR2 as FQNEAQ (reference sequence). The DNA for the CDR3 is TGTGCCAACAGGGTATTAGATGGCTACACCTTC. Translation gives CANRVLDGYTF.

The chain employs TRBV30 and TRBJ1-1; unclear D gene. Germline CDR1 reads GTSNPN; CDR2 reads SVGIG (reference sequence). The V and J ends lost 4 bases and 1 base respectively, with 13 bases between them. This CDR3 has 14 residues. CDR3 protein: CAWTPGGWNTEAFF. CDR3 DNA: TGTGCCTGGACTCCAGGAGGGTGGAACACTGAAGCTTTCTTT.

Ten or more counts support this clone. The rearrangement uses TRBV25-1 and TRBJ1-1; TRBD1 matches at 7 bases. CDR1 MGHDK and CDR2 SYGVNS come from the germline V gene. J lost 9 bases, V lost 5 bases, and 6 bases had no gene match. This CDR3 contains 12 residues. The CDR3 protein is CASSFSTGQAFF. The CDR3 DNA is TGTGCCAGCAGTTTCTCGACAGGGCAAGCTTTCTTT. Looking up the rest from reference TRBV25-1 and TRBJ1-1 gives the full variable domain: EADIYQTPRYLVIGTGKKITLECSQTMGHDKMYWYQQDPGMELHLIHYSYGVNSTEKGDLSSESTVSRIRTEHFPLTLESARPSHTSQYLCASSFSTGQAFFGQGTRLTVV.

The rearrangement uses TRBV5-1 and TRBJ1-6; no clear D gene. V lost 0 bases, J lost 9 bases, and 13 bases lay in between. In germline, CDR1 is SGHRS, CDR2 YFSETQ. The CDR3 runs to 15 residues. The CDR3 nucleotides are TGCGCCAGCAGCTTGGGCGGCAAGCAAGCTTCACCCCTCCACTTT. Its translation: CASSLGGKQASPLHF.

The rearrangement uses TRBV2 and TRBJ2-3; D may be TRBD2 (6 bases). The CDR3 is 16 amino acids. The V and J ends lost 7 bases and 1 base respectively, with 18 bases between them. Germline V gene lookup returns CDR1 SNHLY and CDR2 FYNNEI. The CDR3 protein is CASTREGRRGTDTQYF. The CDR3 coding sequence is TGTGCCAGCACCCGCGAGGGGAGGAGGGGCACAGATACGCAGTATTTT.

V gene TRBV6-5 combines with J gene TRBJ2-7; weak D call: TRBD1 (6 bases). Germline assignment: CDR1 MNHEY and CDR2 SVGAGI. With 6 bases removed from V and 3 bases from J, the gap between germline ends came to 15 bases. This CDR3 contains 14 residues. CDR3 residues: CASRKQGQIYEQYF. In DNA, the CDR3 is TGTGCCAGCAGAAAACAGGGCCAAATCTACGAGCAGTACTTC.

This chain uses TRBV25-1 with TRBJ1-2, with 9 bases matching TRBD1. CDR3 size: 12 residues. V lost 3 bases to trimming and J lost 7 bases; unmatched junction nucleotides: 0. Germline loops: CDR1 MGHDK, CDR2 SYGVNS. The DNA for the CDR3 is TGTGCCAGCAGTGAGGACAGGGGTGGCTACACCTTC. Translated, it gives CASSEDRGGYTF.

The V call is TRBV4-1, the J call TRBJ1-1; D is unresolved. V lost 4 bases and J lost 0, with 15 bases in between. Germline V gene sequence: CDR1 MGHRA, CDR2 YSYEKL. The CDR3 sequence is 16 residues long. CDR3 nucleotide sequence: TGCGCCAGCAGCCCCATCAGGACGGATATGAACACTGAAGCTTTCTTT. It encodes CASSPIRTDMNTEAFF.

The rearrangement joins TRBV5-1 to TRBJ1-2, with TRBD1 matching over 8 bases. From germline, CDR1 is SGHRS and CDR2 YFSETQ. The CDR3 has 17 amino acids. V lost 4 bases, J lost 4 bases, and 15 bases stayed unmatched. The CDR3 sequence is CASSPGQGAIEGYGYTF. Here the CDR3 DNA reads TGCGCCAGCAGCCCCGGACAGGGTGCGATTGAGGGCTATGGCTACACCTTC.